What follows are 25 T cell receptor beta chains derived from one specimen sequenced in a study of CXCR3-negative and CXCR3-positive naive CD8 T cells (dated by TCRdb to the late 2010s). Data came from a NextSeq 550. The Human TCR Profiling Kit (MiLaboratory) was used to prepare UMI-labeled 5' RACE TRB cDNA libraries. Through TCRdb reprocessing, the reads give one entry per CDR3 protein sequence; DNA is omitted. The sample's own table lists approximately 83,000 distinct CDR3 sequences. The biggest ten clones account for roughly 1.5% of the sample. The sample was naive CXCR3- CD8+ T cells from blood. The cell subset or site tag for this specimen amounts to: CD45RO-CCR7+CD27+CD95- naive CD8+ T cells lacking CXCR3 (TNR3-). The receptors here all came from a human donor in good health. Some clones in this sample may be carry-over from other donors' samples.

This chain connects TRBV29-1 to TRBJ2-7; with no DNA, the TCRdb D assignment of TRBD2 cannot be verified. The CDR3 contains 18 residues. Per the germline V gene, CDR1 is SQVTM and CDR2 is ANQGSEA. CDR3 loop: CSVAGGLAESYRSYEQYF.

The chain couples TRBV5-6 to TRBJ2-7; TCRdb proposes TRBD1, but this gene call is untestable without DNA. The CDR3 extends over 14 amino acids. The V gene's germline CDR1 is SGHDT and CDR2 YYEEEE. CDR3 in amino acids: CASSLRTGGGEQYF.

This chain uses TRBV20-1 with TRBJ2-5; the D gene TCRdb calls, TRBD2, cannot be checked with no DNA. The CDR3 loop spans 14 amino acids. Germline CDR1 is DFQATT and CDR2 is SNEGSKA (reference sequence). The CDR3 protein is CSARLAGVWETQYF.

The CDR3 spells CASSVVGLFTEAFF. The V gene is TRBV9, the J gene TRBJ1-1. Germline CDR1 is SGDLS and CDR2 is YYNGEE. The CDR3 extends over 14 amino acids.

The chain recombines TRBV4-1 with TRBJ1-1. The CDR3 consists of 15 residues. The germline gives CDR1 MGHRA, CDR2 YSYEKL. CDR3 region: CASSQPGLLNTEAFF.

This chain uses TRBV29-1 with TRBJ2-3; TCRdb indicates TRBD1, and absent DNA this call remains unverified. The germline V gene encodes CDR1 SQVTM and CDR2 ANQGSEA. This CDR3 spans 14 amino acids. CDR3 region: CSVGGALGTDTQYF.

The chain recombines TRBV7-3 with TRBJ2-5; TCRdb returns TRBD2, unconfirmable since there is no DNA. The CDR3 spans 15 residues. CDR1 is SGHTA and CDR2 is FQGTGA in the germline V gene. The CDR3 loop is CASSLSGGAFETQYF.

The rearrangement links TRBV25-1 to TRBJ2-4. From germline, CDR1 is MGHDK and CDR2 SYGVNS. The CDR3 length is 12 residues. The CDR3 protein is CASSESVNIQYF.

The V gene is TRBV2, the J gene TRBJ2-7. This CDR3 has 13 residues. The V gene's germline CDR1 is SNHLY and CDR2 FYNNEI. CDR3 residues: CASSDRVTYEQYF.

This chain joins TRBV21-1 and TRBJ2-1; the TCRdb call, TRBD2, lacks DNA for checking. TRBV21-1 is a pseudogene locus. The length of the CDR3 is 15 residues. CDR3 sequence reads: CASSKQGPTYNEQFF.

This chain connects TRBV14 to TRBJ1-1. The CDR3 covers 12 residues. Germline V gene lookup returns CDR1 SGHDN and CDR2 FVKESK. CDR3 sequence reads: CASSHFNSGAFF.

The chain couples TRBV25-1 to TRBJ2-7; with no DNA, the TCRdb D assignment of TRBD1 cannot be verified. Germline loops: CDR1 MGHDK, CDR2 SYGVNS. The CDR3 totals 14 residues. CDR3 residues: CASSEWGGSYEQYF.

The chain is built from TRBV3-1 and TRBJ1-1; the D gene TCRdb calls, TRBD1, cannot be checked with no DNA. Germline V gives CDR1 LGHDT, CDR2 YNNKEL (reference sequence). There are 13 residues in the CDR3. CDR3 sequence: CASRDTSGTEAFF.

V is TRBV2 and J is TRBJ2-7; the TRBD1 assignment by TCRdb is unverifiable without DNA. The CDR3 consists of 16 residues. Germline CDR1 reads SNHLY; CDR2 reads FYNNEI. This CDR3 is CASSEGWGQGAREQYF.

The chain couples TRBV10-1 to TRBJ1-5; TCRdb picks TRBD1, but there is no DNA to check that call. CDR3 length equals 18 residues. From germline, CDR1 is WNHNN and CDR2 SYGVQD (reference sequence). The CDR3 loop reads CASSELGTGGKRNQPQHF.

The CDR3: CSAQTNVGFGQNTEAFF. The chain recombines TRBV29-1 with TRBJ1-1; TCRdb proposes TRBD1, but this gene call is untestable without DNA. Looked up from germline, CDR1 is SQVTM and CDR2 is ANQGSEA. This CDR3 has 17 amino acids.

The CDR3 loop reads CASSLSIGEQFF. The chain joins TRBV27 to TRBJ2-1. The CDR3 is 12 amino acids. Germline V gives CDR1 MNHEY, CDR2 SMNVEV (reference sequence).

The V and J genes are TRBV5-1 and TRBJ2-3; TCRdb proposes TRBD1, but this gene call is untestable without DNA. CDR1 is SGHRS, CDR2 YFSETQ, per germline. This CDR3 is 15 amino acids long. The CDR3 region is CASDPGTSLGDTQYF.

The V call is TRBV28, the J call TRBJ2-7; TCRdb proposes TRBD2, but this gene call is untestable without DNA. There are 14 residues in the CDR3. Germline CDR1 reads MDHEN; CDR2 reads SYDVKM. CDR3 protein: CASRVARGPLEQYF.

The chain couples TRBV28 to TRBJ2-7; the TCRdb call, TRBD2, lacks DNA for checking. Germline CDR1 is MDHEN and CDR2 is SYDVKM. The CDR3 length is 17 residues. The CDR3 sequence: CASSQPSPGLAGSEQYF.

The chain has TRBV6-4 and TRBJ2-7; TCRdb selects TRBD1, and the lack of DNA leaves this call unchecked. Germline V gene lookup returns CDR1 MRHNA and CDR2 SNTAGT. The CDR3 runs 19 residues. CDR3 sequence reads: CASRPRGPGQQHTNYEQYF.

The CDR3 loop reads CSARDRVDHTDTQYF. The rearrangement uses TRBV20-1 and TRBJ2-3. Germline lookup yields CDR1 DFQATT and CDR2 SNEGSKA (reference sequence). This CDR3 is 15 amino acids long.

The chain couples TRBV6-6 to TRBJ1-2. CDR3 length equals 16 residues. Germline assignment: CDR1 MNHNY and CDR2 SVGAGI (reference sequence). CDR3 protein: CASSYYPTNSNYGYTF.

The V and J genes are TRBV7-9 and TRBJ2-1; TCRdb calls TRBD1, which cannot be checked without DNA. The CDR3 is made up of 18 amino acids. Germline CDR1 is SEHNR and CDR2 is FQNEAQ (reference sequence). The CDR3 sequence: CASNQAPGQGEGSNEQFF.

The rearrangement joins TRBV19 to TRBJ2-1. This CDR3 has 13 amino acids. Looked up from germline, CDR1 is LNHDA and CDR2 is SQIVND (reference sequence). Here the CDR3 reads CASSSFSYNEQFF.